This T cell receptor (beta chain) was identified during a study of blood T cell repertoires in COVID-19. Germline V gene data show CDR1 as SGHNT and CDR2 as YYREEE (reference sequence). The J segment lost 4 bases and the V segment lost 6 bases, leaving 8 bases of the junction unmatched. CDR3 length: 15 residues. Measured with immunoSEQ multiplex PCR; TCRdb has only the in-frame clones, and not every one. In the table there are around 82,000 clones, 89% of which are singletons. This clone has just a few counts. Sequenced sample: peripheral blood. The chain uses TRBV5-4 and TRBJ2-3, with 10 bases identical to TRBD1. The origin of this receptor is a man aged 65-85 years with active or convalescent COVID-19. This chain's CDR3 is CASTRTGGRPDTQYF. The CDR3 DNA reads TGTGCCAGCACACGGACAGGGGGGCGCCCAGATACGCAGTATTTT.